Sequencing of this TCR beta chain was carried out in a study of vaccination effects on CD4 cells after COVID-19. Background on the study: All participants had two doses of either the BNT162b2 or mRNA-1273 vaccine.

This clone showed up just a few times. The antigen is undetermined. The CDR3 is 16 amino acids. V lost 2 bases and J 2 bases, leaving 14 bases between the germline ends. Germline V gene lookup returns CDR1 SGHTA and CDR2 FQGNSA. Before sequencing took place, the ViraFEST assay used viral peptide pools to expand antigen-specific CD4+ T cells. With approximately ten days of culture completed, CD4+ T cells were isolated. The vaccine recipients had no prior SARS-CoV-2 infection, with negative nucleocapsid antibodies. Every well housed two million PBMC, which grew in culture alongside 8.5 to 10 IU/ml IL-2 and roughly 10 ug/ml peptides. Half-medium changes using IL-2 medium occurred on days 3 and 7. Measured with immunoSEQ multiplex PCR; TCRdb has only the in-frame clones, and not every one. This sample has 37,000 or so clones, with less than 70% found just once.

This sequence was found in a human donor who received a COVID-19 vaccine. The chain links TRBV7-2 to TRBJ2-3; the D call may be TRBD1 or TRBD2 (6 bases each). The source was CD4+ T cells from PBMCs cultured with HCoV-OC43 spike peptides, collected before COVID-19 vaccination. Documented subset: HCoV-OC43 spike overlapping peptide pool stimulation. CDR3 sequence reads: CASSLRLGGPTDTQYF. The CDR3 nucleotides read TGTGCCAGCAGCTTAAGGCTGGGGGGCCCCACAGATACGCAGTATTTT.